This T cell receptor beta chain was identified during a study of identical twins. Study outcomes and limitations: Modeled out-of-frame TCR alpha sharing in monozygotic twins fell below observed levels.

On this clonotype: Its target is not known.

With template switching, a universal primer site was added, and the cDNA carried unique molecular identifiers. TCRdb re-analysed the 5' RACE reads in MiXCR, keeping a single row per CDR3 protein. The table lists 510,000 or so distinct CDR3 sequences, roughly 15% of them singletons. This same sample was also part of a study on yellow fever vaccine responses in identical twins.

Sequencing used CD4+ T cells sorted from blood. The clonotype was recovered from a woman aged 18-29 years in good health.

DNA of the CDR3: TGTGCCAGCAGCTACGGCAGGGATAACTATGGCTACACCTTC. Translated, it gives CASSYGRDNYGYTF. This chain connects TRBV7-9 to TRBJ1-2; perhaps TRBD1 as D (5 bases). The V gene's germline CDR1 is SEHNR and CDR2 FQNEAQ (reference sequence). The CDR3 extends over 14 amino acids. The ends were cut back, 4 bases at V and 1 base at J, with 10 bases in the middle.